A selection of T cell receptor beta chains follows, all from one sample in a study of control samples from healthy donors and cancer patients. Measured with immunoSEQ multiplex PCR; TCRdb has only the in-frame clones, and not every one. The data contain some 150,000 clones, around 93% of them singletons. The sequencing sample was made of blood. All receptors come from a woman in her fifties or sixties in good health. Both conserved end residues are part of each CDR3. The D gene is left open where the match is weak. Size values are once, few and many counts, or a class for expanded clones, and some rows have none.

CDR3aa	CDR3nt	d_gene	abundance	v_gene	j_gene	len
CASSSPDTRNNYGYTF	TGTGCCAGCAGTTCCCCCGACACGCGAAATAACTATGGCTACACCTTC	-	-	TRBV6-6	TRBJ1-2	16
CASSPTGGRESNYGYTF	TGCGCCAGCAGCCCGACAGGGGGTCGGGAATCTAACTATGGCTACACCTTC	TRBD1	-	TRBV5-1	TRBJ1-2	17
CASSLMASSGGAWNIQYF	TGTGCCAGCAGCTTAATGGCGTCTAGCGGGGGGGCTTGGAACATTCAGTACTTC	TRBD2	-	TRBV7-8	TRBJ2-4	18
CASSLARSMNTEAFF	TGTGCCAGCAGCTTAGCGCGCAGTATGAACACTGAAGCTTTCTTT	-	-	TRBV7-6	TRBJ1-1	15
CASSQDVGEGTSSYNEQFF	TGCGCCAGCAGCCAAGATGTGGGTGAGGGTACAAGCTCCTACAATGAGCAGTTCTTC	-	-	TRBV4-3	TRBJ2-1	19
CASRENGPRGYGYTF	TGTGCCAGTAGGGAAAATGGGCCTAGGGGTTATGGCTACACCTTC	-	-	TRBV19	TRBJ1-2	15
CASSSTFGAGELFF	TGTGCCAGCAGCTCAACGTTTGGAGCCGGGGAGCTGTTTTTT	-	-	TRBV7-6	TRBJ2-2	14
CASSFTGTGWGNEQFF	TGTGCCAGCAGCTTTACCGGGACAGGGTGGGGCAATGAGCAGTTCTTC	TRBD1	-	TRBV7-2	TRBJ2-1	16
CASSFPASGKETQYF	TGTGCCAGCAGCTTCCCAGCTAGCGGGAAAGAGACCCAGTACTTC	TRBD2	-	TRBV5-6	TRBJ2-5	15
CASSRAAGQGYGYTF	TGTGCCAGCAGCCGGGCCGCGGGACAGGGTTATGGCTACACCTTC	TRBD1	once	TRBV14	TRBJ1-2	15
CSVHVPGQGAEETQYF	TGCAGCGTCCATGTCCCGGGACAGGGGGCGGAGGAGACCCAGTACTTC	TRBD1	-	TRBV29-1	TRBJ2-5	16
CAIKGGTGASYEQYF	TGTGCCATCAAGGGGGGGACAGGAGCTTCCTACGAGCAGTACTTC	-	-	TRBV10-3	TRBJ2-7	15
CASSLDFGMNTEAFF	TGTGCCAGCAGCTTAGATTTTGGCATGAACACTGAAGCTTTCTTT	-	-	TRBV7-3	TRBJ1-1	15
CASSESRRVPQQFF	TGCGCCAGCAGTGAGTCGCGCCGGGTCCCTCAGCAGTTCTTC	-	-	TRBV10-1	TRBJ2-1	14
CASSELLSWASQPQHF	TGTGCCAGCAGTGAACTGTTATCTTGGGCATCCCAGCCCCAGCATTTT	-	-	TRBV6-1	TRBJ1-5	16
CASSNRTDSLKNSPLHF	TGTGCCAGCAGCAACAGGACGGACAGCCTAAAGAATTCACCCCTCCACTTT	-	-	TRBV14	TRBJ1-6	17
CATSISGHSGNTIYF	TGTGCCACCAGCATCTCCGGACACTCTGGAAACACCATATATTTT	-	-	TRBV15	TRBJ1-3	15
CASTLKGRQGAGFDYGYTF	TGTGCCAGCACCTTAAAAGGGAGACAGGGGGCCGGTTTTGACTATGGCTACACCTTC	TRBD1	-	TRBV7-9	TRBJ1-2	19
CASSISPSWSYGYTF	TGTGCCAGTAGTATCAGCCCGTCGTGGTCCTATGGCTACACCTTC	-	-	TRBV19	TRBJ1-2	15
CASSEGYSYTQYF	TGTGCCAGCAGTGAGGGGTACAGCTATACGCAGTATTTT	-	-	TRBV6-1	TRBJ2-3	13